This passage covers 27 T cell receptor beta chains from one sample sequenced in a study of beta chain features in type 1 diabetes. Sequencing targeted expressed TCRB transcripts, as all isolated RNA had been reverse transcribed. Profiled with immunoSEQ multiplex PCR; TCRdb holds only in-frame clones, not every one. The table has about 15,000 clones, roughly two fifths seen once; the top ten hold over 0.45%. The sequencing input was stem cell memory CD4+ T cells from blood. These receptors were collected from a woman in her forties in good health.

This clone was found a few times. The chain recombines TRBV19 with TRBJ2-7; D is perhaps TRBD2 (5 bases). The CDR3 totals 11 residues. The germline gives CDR1 LNHDA, CDR2 SQIVND (reference sequence). CDR3 sequence: CTRASSYEQYF. The CDR3 coding sequence is TGTACGCGGGCTAGCTCCTACGAGCAGTACTTC.

This clone has a single count. The V gene is TRBV19, the J gene TRBJ2-7; tentative D call: TRBD1 (6 bases). The ends were cut back, 2 bases at V and 1 base at J, with 9 bases in the middle. CDR1 LNHDA and CDR2 SQIVND come from the germline V gene (reference sequence). The length of the CDR3 is 14 residues. This chain's CDR3 is CASSIWDKSYEQYF. In DNA form, the CDR3 reads TGTGCCAGTAGTATATGGGACAAGTCCTACGAGCAGTACTTC.

The chain links TRBV11-2 to TRBJ1-1; D not resolved. Germline V CDR1 and CDR2: SGHAT, FQNNGV. There are 13 residues in the CDR3. V was pared by 6 bases and J by 0 bases, with 8 bases between. The chain's CDR3 is CASRTNMNTEAFF. The CDR3 DNA reads TGTGCCAGCAGGACTAATATGAACACTGAAGCTTTCTTT.

The V gene is TRBV5-1, the J gene TRBJ2-7; 9 bases match TRBD1. With 4 bases clipped from V and 4 bases from J, the junction kept 9 bases outside the gene matches. Germline CDR1 SGHRS, CDR2 YFSETQ. The CDR3 extends over 15 amino acids. CDR3 sequence: CASSRLGQGGYEQYF. The CDR3 DNA follows: TGCGCCAGCAGCAGGTTGGGACAGGGAGGGTACGAGCAGTACTTC.

The V gene is TRBV7-9, the J gene TRBJ1-2; a possible D gene is TRBD1 (6 bases). CDR1 and CDR2 from the germline V gene are SEHNR and FQNEAQ (reference sequence). Trimming took 5 bases from V and 5 from J, leaving 27 bases between them. This CDR3 region has 18 residues. The CDR3 DNA reads TGTGCCAGCAGCCCAGAAACAGGGAAAGCTCGTTCTCAATATGGCTACACCTTC. This sequence encodes CASSPETGKARSQYGYTF.

The V gene is TRBV5-1, the J gene TRBJ2-7; 12 bases agree with TRBD1. With 6 bases clipped from V and 7 bases from J, the junction kept 8 bases outside the gene matches. The CDR3 loop spans 14 amino acids. Germline loops: CDR1 SGHRS, CDR2 YFSETQ. The CDR3 bases are TGCGCCAGCAAGGGACAGGGGGCGAACAGGGAGCAGTACTTC. Amino acid sequence: CASKGQGANREQYF.

The rearrangement joins TRBV19 to TRBJ2-2, with D possibly matching TRBD2 (6 bases). The CDR3 is 16 residues long. V gave up 8 bases and J gave up 6 bases, with 22 bases separating them. Per germline, CDR1 LNHDA and CDR2 SQIVND (reference sequence). The CDR3 sequence: CASSTGGGAGAGELFF. In DNA, the CDR3 is TGTGCCAGTTCTACGGGCGGAGGGGCTGGGGCCGGGGAGCTGTTTTTT.

The rearrangement links TRBV7-9 to TRBJ2-1; TRBD2 matches at 13 bases. Trimming took 2 bases from V and 7 from J; bases not matched to a gene: 5. Germline CDR1 reads SEHNR; CDR2 reads FQNEAQ (reference sequence). This CDR3 is 16 amino acids long. The chain's CDR3 is CASSLMGLAGLNEQFF. DNA for the CDR3: TGTGCCAGCAGCTTAATGGGACTAGCGGGACTTAATGAGCAGTTCTTC.

The chain uses TRBV11-1 and TRBJ2-2, with 10 bases matching TRBD1. This CDR3 contains 16 residues. Germline V lookup: CDR1 SGHAT, CDR2 FQDESV (reference sequence). Trimming at V came to 3 bases and at J to 0 bases, leaving 1 base not matched to a gene. CDR3: CASSFGQGANTGELFF. Written as DNA, the CDR3 is TGTGCCAGCAGCTTCGGACAGGGGGCGAACACCGGGGAGCTGTTTTTT.

The chain couples TRBV7-8 to TRBJ2-3; 9 bases map to TRBD2. The trim removed 5 bases at V and 5 bases at J, leaving 8 bases unmatched. The length of the CDR3 is 15 residues. Germline V gene lookup returns CDR1 SGHVS and CDR2 FQNEAQ. DNA of the CDR3: TGTGCCAGCAGCCGCGGGGGGGGAAGCCGAGATACGCAGTATTTT. This gives the protein CASSRGGGSRDTQYF. Based on the CDR3 plus reference TRBV7-8 and TRBJ2-3, the full variable domain is GAGVSQSPRYKVAKRGQDVALRCDPISGHVSLFWYQQALGQGPEFLTYFQNEAQLDKSGLPSDRFFAERPEGSVSTLKIQRTQQEDSAVYLCASSRGGGSRDTQYFGPGTRLTVL.

The J gene is TRBJ2-1, the V gene TRBV7-7; TRBD2 might be the D (6 bases). V was shortened by 1 base and J by 5 bases, with 15 bases between the two germline ends. Per germline, CDR1 SSHAT and CDR2 FNYEAQ (reference sequence). The CDR3 covers 16 residues. The CDR3 DNA sequence: TGTGCCAGCAGCTTAGTTTTGTCGGGGGAACACAATGAGCAGTTCTTC. Protein product: CASSLVLSGEHNEQFF. Using reference TRBV7-7 and TRBJ2-1 for the parts outside the CDR3, the full variable domain is GAGVSQSPRYKVTKRGQDVTLRCDPISSHATLYWYQQALGQGPEFLTYFNYEAQPDKSGLPSDRFSAERPEGSISTLTIQRTEQRDSAMYRCASSLVLSGEHNEQFFGPGTRLTVL.

The CDR3 coding sequence is TGTGCCAGCAGAACCGGAAGGGGTAGCTACGAGCAGTACTTC. Its protein product is CASRTGRGSYEQYF. The chain joins TRBV2 to TRBJ2-7; a weak D match, TRBD1 (5 bases). CDR3 length equals 14 residues. Per the germline V gene, CDR1 is SNHLY and CDR2 is FYNNEI. V gave up 6 bases and J gave up 3 bases, with 15 bases separating them.

This rearrangement joins TRBV5-8 to TRBJ1-5; no reliable D call. V was pared by 0 bases and J by 2 bases, with 9 bases between. Germline V gives CDR1 SGHTS, CDR2 YDEGEE. The CDR3 is 15 residues long. The CDR3 DNA reads TGTGCCAGCAGCTTGGGCGTCTCCCGCAATCAGCCCCAGCATTTT. Its protein is CASSLGVSRNQPQHF.

The V and J genes are TRBV7-8 and TRBJ1-1; tentatively, D is TRBD1 (5 bases). The CDR3 contains 15 residues. CDR1 SGHVS and CDR2 FQNEAQ come from the germline V gene. The germline V and J ends were trimmed by 4 bases and 3 bases, with 15 bases remaining between them. CDR3 in amino acids: CASSSMGPGDTEAFF. The CDR3 DNA is TGTGCCAGCAGCTCCATGGGTCCGGGGGACACTGAAGCTTTCTTT.

The chain is built from TRBV15 and TRBJ2-1; 9 bases match TRBD2. Germline assignment: CDR1 LNHNV and CDR2 YYDKDF (reference sequence). The ends lost 7 bases at V and 6 bases at J; junction bases unmatched: 4. The CDR3 is 13 residues long. The CDR3 region is CATIGSGGNEQFF. The DNA of the CDR3 is TGTGCCACCATTGGTAGCGGGGGCAATGAGCAGTTCTTC.

The rearrangement links TRBV9 to TRBJ2-3, with 12 bases identical to TRBD2. Germline CDR1 and CDR2: SGDLS and YYNGEE. With V trimmed by 0 bases and J by 6 bases, 5 bases remained unmatched. This CDR3 is 16 amino acids long. The CDR3: CASSVATSGGQDTQYF. CDR3 nucleotides: TGTGCCAGCAGCGTAGCTACTAGCGGGGGGCAGGATACGCAGTATTTT.

This clone came up a few times. The V and J genes are TRBV5-6 and TRBJ1-2; D is unresolved. The CDR3 loop spans 15 amino acids. Germline V gene sequence: CDR1 SGHDT, CDR2 YYEEEE. The V end was cut by 4 bases, the J end by 2 bases, with 15 bases between. CDR3 residues: CASSDSVFGNYGYTF. CDR3 DNA: TGTGCCAGCAGCGACTCAGTCTTTGGAAACTATGGCTACACCTTC.

The V call is TRBV7-6, the J call TRBJ1-3; D is perhaps TRBD1 (6 bases). Trimming cost V 4 bases and J 0 bases, with 10 bases left between them. Germline-derived CDR1 and CDR2 are SGHVS and FNYEAQ. The CDR3 has 15 amino acids. The CDR3 is CASSSPTGSGNTIYF. DNA for the CDR3: TGTGCCAGCAGCTCTCCGACAGGCTCTGGAAACACCATATATTTT.

This sequence joins TRBV6-5 and TRBJ1-2; 7 positions match TRBD1. This CDR3 is built from 16 residues. In germline, CDR1 is MNHEY, CDR2 SVGAGI. Germline trimming cut 1 base from V and 7 bases from J; bases unmatched to any gene: 12. The CDR3 protein is CASSYLTNGQDPGYTF. DNA of the CDR3: TGTGCCAGCAGTTACTTGACAAACGGACAGGACCCTGGCTACACCTTC.

The chain uses TRBV6-6 and TRBJ1-6; 8 nucleotides line up with TRBD1. Germline V gives CDR1 MNHNY, CDR2 SVGAGI (reference sequence). Trimming at V came to 2 bases and at J to 13 bases, leaving 7 bases not matched to a gene. This CDR3 comprises 14 residues. CDR3 coding DNA: TGTGCCAGCAGTTACGGGGCAGGGGGCAGGCCCCTCCACTTT. As protein: CASSYGAGGRPLHF.

This clone was seen a handful of times. V is TRBV5-4 and J is TRBJ1-2; TRBD1 might be the D (5 bases). The V and J ends lost 6 bases and 4 bases respectively, with 19 bases between them. Germline-derived CDR1 and CDR2 are SGHNT and YYREEE (reference sequence). This CDR3 region has 15 residues. As DNA, the CDR3 is TGTGCCAGCACCCCAGGGTCGCGGGGGACCTATGGCTACACCTTC. Residues: CASTPGSRGTYGYTF. The variable domain in full, completed from reference TRBV5-4 and TRBJ1-2, reads ETGVTQSPTHLIKTRGQQVTLRCSSQSGHNTVSWYQQALGQGPQFIFQYYREEENGRGNFPPRFSGLQFPNYSSELNVNALELDDSALYLCASTPGSRGTYGYTFGSGTRLTVV.

This clone came up a few times. The V call is TRBV11-2, the J call TRBJ2-7, with 9 bases identical to TRBD1. Trimming at V came to 6 bases and at J to 5 bases, leaving 11 bases not matched to a gene. This CDR3 contains 15 residues. CDR1 and CDR2 from the germline V gene are SGHAT and FQNNGV. The CDR3 is CASRQSGTGTHEQYF. The CDR3 nucleotides are TGTGCCAGCAGGCAATCCGGGACAGGGACCCACGAGCAGTACTTC.

The rearrangement uses TRBV2 and TRBJ2-5; 9 nucleotides agree with TRBD1. The CDR3 totals 14 residues. CDR1 is SNHLY and CDR2 is FYNNEI in the germline V gene. V lost 11 bases and J lost 0; bases outside the gene matches: 7. Here the CDR3 reads CAARTGVYQETQYF. The CDR3 DNA reads as TGTGCCGCCCGGACAGGGGTATACCAAGAGACCCAGTACTTC.

The chain has TRBV7-2 and TRBJ2-5, with a tentative D call TRBD1 (5 bases). Germline CDR1 reads SGHTA; CDR2 reads FQGNSA. The CDR3 is made up of 14 amino acids. V was cut by 8 bases and J by 3 bases, with 16 bases left in between. The CDR3: CASQSGRVEETQYF. The DNA of the CDR3 is TGTGCCAGCCAGTCGGGCAGGGTAGAAGAGACCCAGTACTTC.

This clone has a handful of counts. V is TRBV6-5 and J is TRBJ2-2, with D possibly TRBD1 on 5 matching bases. CDR1 is MNHEY and CDR2 is SVGAGI in the germline V gene. The CDR3 covers 14 residues. V lost 4 bases to trimming and J lost 6 bases, with 12 bases between them. This CDR3 is CASSSQFRAGELFF. The CDR3 DNA sequence: TGTGCCAGCAGTTCCCAATTCAGGGCCGGGGAGCTGTTTTTT.

This clone was counted between two and nine times. V is TRBV5-4 and J is TRBJ2-5; 11 bases are a match to TRBD2. Unmatched junction bases numbered 10, after V lost 10 bases and J lost 5 bases. Germline-derived CDR1 and CDR2 are SGHNT and YYREEE (reference sequence). This CDR3 is built from 14 residues. CDR3 amino acids: CASLAGGLGETQYF. DNA for the CDR3: TGTGCCTCCTTAGCGGGGGGGCTTGGGGAGACCCAGTACTTC.

The chain carries TRBV10-3 and TRBJ2-7, with D perhaps TRBD2 (6 bases). The CDR3 covers 17 residues. CDR1 ENHRY and CDR2 SYGVKD come from the germline V gene. V shed 2 bases and J shed 0 bases, with 17 bases lying between them. CDR3: CAISENAGTGLSYEQYF. CDR3 in DNA: TGTGCCATCAGTGAGAATGCAGGGACTGGACTCTCCTACGAGCAGTACTTC.